These 27 T cell receptor beta chains share one sample of origin, sequenced in a study of blood T cell repertoires in COVID-19. Profiled with immunoSEQ multiplex PCR; TCRdb holds only in-frame clones, not every one. The sample has 300,000 to 400,000 clones, around 90% seen once. Sequencing was done on a sample of peripheral blood. The source of these receptors is a woman between 25 and 40 years old with COVID-19, enrolled during active disease.

The genes are TRBV3-1 (or the pseudogene TRBV3-2) and TRBJ2-7; D not certain. Germline assignment: CDR1 LGHDT and CDR2 YNNKEL (reference sequence). The CDR3 loop spans 15 amino acids. The ends were cut back, 0 bases at V and 3 bases at J, with 12 bases in the middle. As DNA, the CDR3 is TGTGCCAGCAGCCAAGATAGGAACAGTTTCTACGAGCAGTACGTC. It is translated as CASSQDRNSFYEQYV.

The chain carries TRBV7-2 and TRBJ1-2, with 10 bases aligning to TRBD1. CDR3 length: 15 amino acids. V was pared by 4 bases and J by 2 bases, with 4 bases of the junction left unmatched. The germline CDR1 and CDR2 sequences are SGHTA and FQGNSA. The CDR3 is CASSSATGGNYGYTF. CDR3 DNA: TGTGCCAGCAGCTCAGCGACAGGGGGCAACTATGGCTACACCTTC.

This chain joins TRBV7-2 and TRBJ2-7; 9 bases line up with TRBD1. CDR3 length: 15 amino acids. V was pared by 3 bases and J by 4 bases, with 7 bases of the junction left unmatched. Germline CDR1 SGHTA, CDR2 FQGNSA. The CDR3 region is CASSLGDRDSYEQYF. The CDR3 DNA follows: TGTGCCAGCAGCTTGGGGGACAGGGATAGTTACGAGCAGTACTTC.

The J gene is TRBJ2-3, the V gene TRBV12-5; maybe TRBD2 (7 bases). The CDR3 spans 16 residues. The V gene lost 0 bases and the J gene lost 4 bases, with 14 bases spanning the gap. Germline V gene lookup returns CDR1 LGHNT and CDR2 FRNRAP. CDR3 amino acids: CASGLVRWEGADTQYF. Written as DNA, the CDR3 is TGTGCTAGTGGTTTGGTACGTTGGGAGGGGGCAGATACGCAGTATTTT.

The chain carries TRBV5-4 and TRBJ2-1; 10 bases agree with TRBD2. CDR3 size: 15 residues. Germline CDR1 and CDR2: SGHNT and YYREEE (reference sequence). The V gene end was trimmed by 6 bases and the J gene end by 7 bases; junction bases not matched to a gene: 10. The CDR3 sequence is CASTQSGGERNEQFF. In DNA, the CDR3 is TGTGCCAGCACGCAGAGCGGGGGGGAAAGGAATGAGCAGTTCTTC.

This chain joins TRBV19 and TRBJ2-7; D gene unclear. Germline loops: CDR1 LNHDA, CDR2 SQIVND (reference sequence). The V gene lost 3 bases and the J gene lost 4 bases, with 10 bases spanning the gap. The length of the CDR3 is 13 residues. The CDR3 nucleotides read TGTGCCAGTAGTATTACAGCAACTTACGAGCAGTACTTC. Protein sequence: CASSITATYEQYF.

The gene calls are TRBV9 and TRBJ1-5, with a weak D call TRBD1 (6 bases). V was clipped by 3 bases and J by 5 bases, with 15 bases between them. The CDR3 runs 15 residues. Germline CDR1 SGDLS, CDR2 YYNGEE. This CDR3 is CASSGGDRPDQPQHF. The DNA for the CDR3 is TGTGCCAGCAGCGGGGGAGACAGGCCCGATCAGCCCCAGCATTTT.

This chain links TRBV19 with TRBJ2-3; tentatively, D is TRBD2 (5 bases). Trimming cost V 3 bases and J 0 bases, with 13 bases left between them. Germline CDR1 is LNHDA and CDR2 is SQIVND (reference sequence). This CDR3 contains 16 residues. CDR3 nucleotide sequence: TGTGCCAGTAGTATCGAGCGGCGCATAAGCACAGATACGCAGTATTTT. Translated, it gives CASSIERRISTDTQYF.

The gene calls are TRBV19 and TRBJ2-5; 12 bases align to TRBD2. CDR1 and CDR2 from the germline V gene are LNHDA and SQIVND (reference sequence). V shed 5 bases, J shed 5 bases, and the junction held 18 bases outside the gene matches. The CDR3 runs to 19 residues. Here the CDR3 reads CASSPSTGRLAGVLETQYF. The CDR3 DNA follows: TGTGCCAGTAGTCCAAGCACCGGTCGACTAGCGGGGGTGTTGGAGACCCAGTACTTC.

The rearrangement joins TRBV12-5 to TRBJ2-7; D perhaps matches TRBD1 (5 bases). The V and J ends lost 6 bases and 2 bases respectively, with 17 bases between them. The CDR3 totals 15 residues. Germline CDR1 LGHNT, CDR2 FRNRAP. CDR3 DNA sequence: TGTGCTAGTGGCCAATTCCGGACACGTACCTACGAGCAGTACGTC. Translating gives CASGQFRTRTYEQYV.

V is TRBV6-5 and J is TRBJ1-2, with 11 bases identical to TRBD1. Germline values: CDR1 MNHEY, CDR2 SVGAGI. CDR3 size: 13 residues. J was trimmed by 6 bases and V by 6 bases; bases with no gene match: 3. The CDR3, as DNA: TGTGCCAGCAGGGGGACAGGGGGGAATGGCTACACCTTC. Translating it yields CASRGTGGNGYTF.

This chain joins TRBV2 and TRBJ2-1, with TRBD2 matching 9 bases. V was clipped by 5 bases and J by 3 bases; unmatched bases: 11. CDR1 is SNHLY, CDR2 FYNNEI, per germline. This CDR3 has 17 residues. This CDR3 reads CASSIAHLAGLYNEQFF. As DNA, the CDR3 is TGTGCCAGCAGTATCGCTCATCTAGCGGGACTCTACAATGAGCAGTTCTTC. The full variable domain, rest sourced from reference TRBV2 and TRBJ2-1, is EPEVTQTPSHQVTQMGQEVILRCVPISNHLYFYWYRQILGQKVEFLVSFYNNEISEKSEIFDDQFSVERPDGSNFTLKIRSTKLEDSAMYFCASSIAHLAGLYNEQFFGPGTRLTVL.

This chain links TRBV3-1 (or the pseudogene TRBV3-2) with TRBJ2-5; D is unresolved. From germline, CDR1 is LGHDT and CDR2 YNNKEL (reference sequence). The length of the CDR3 is 9 residues. CDR3 nucleotides: TGTTTCCCCAAAGAGACCCAGTACTTC. It yields the protein CFPKETQYF.

V is TRBV4-3 and J is TRBJ1-2; 8 bases are a match to TRBD1. Per the germline V gene, CDR1 is LGHNA and CDR2 is YSLEER. The CDR3 totals 15 residues. Unmatched junction bases numbered 6, after V lost 0 bases and J lost 6 bases. CDR3 amino acids: CASSQDRDRSNGYTF. The CDR3 DNA reads as TGCGCCAGCAGCCAAGATCGGGACAGGTCCAATGGCTACACCTTC.

This rearrangement joins TRBV11-2 to TRBJ2-1; the D gene is possibly TRBD2 (5 bases). V lost 0 bases, J lost 2 bases, and 23 bases lay in between. In germline, CDR1 is SGHAT, CDR2 FQNNGV. The CDR3 is 20 residues long. CDR3 loop: CASSLEVKLAAPVTYNEQFF. For the CDR3, the DNA is TGTGCCAGCAGCTTAGAGGTGAAGCTAGCTGCTCCCGTGACCTACAATGAGCAGTTCTTC.

The CDR3 DNA is TGTGCCAGCAGCTTGGATCCGGGAGCCGACTACGAGCAGTACTTC. Protein product: CASSLDPGADYEQYF. The V gene is TRBV5-5, the J gene TRBJ2-7; a possible D gene is TRBD2 (6 bases). The germline V and J ends were trimmed by 0 bases and 3 bases, with 13 bases remaining between them. The CDR3 has 15 residues. Germline CDR1 reads SGHKS; CDR2 reads YYEKEE (reference sequence).

V gene TRBV14 combines with J gene TRBJ2-7; the D gene is possibly TRBD1 (6 bases). V was clipped by 0 bases and J by 2 bases, with 8 bases between them. There are 14 residues in the CDR3. Germline V gene sequence: CDR1 SGHDN, CDR2 FVKESK. The CDR3 coding sequence is TGTGCCAGCAGCCAAGAATGGGGGCCCTACGAGCAGTACTTC. Amino acids: CASSQEWGPYEQYF. Based on the CDR3 plus reference TRBV14 and TRBJ2-7, the full variable domain is EAGVTQFPSHSVIEKGQTVTLRCDPISGHDNLYWYRRVMGKEIKFLLHFVKESKQDESGMPNNRFLAERTGGTYSTLKVQPAELEDSGVYFCASSQEWGPYEQYFGPGTRLTVT.

This clone was picked up one time. The CDR3 is CASSLVGNSPLHF. CDR3 DNA sequence: TGTGCCAGCAGCTTAGTCGGGAATTCACCCCTCCACTTT. This chain joins TRBV11-2 and TRBJ1-6; D gene unclear. Trimming shortened V by 1 base and J by 7 bases, and 5 bases separated the two germline ends. Germline loops: CDR1 SGHAT, CDR2 FQNNGV. The CDR3 has 13 residues. The complete variable domain, with remaining parts taken from reference TRBV11-2 and TRBJ1-6, reads EAGVAQSPRYKIIEKRQSVAFWCNPISGHATLYWYQQILGQGPKLLIQFQNNGVVDDSQLPKDRFSAERLKGVDSTLKIQPAKLEDSAVYLCASSLVGNSPLHFGNGTRLTVT.

CDR3 nucleotide sequence: TGTGCCAGTAGTATTGGAGATCATCAGCCCCAGCATTTT. The encoded protein is CASSIGDHQPQHF. The rearrangement joins TRBV19 to TRBJ1-5; no clear D. V gave up 3 bases and J gave up 5 bases, with 8 bases separating them. Germline CDR1 LNHDA, CDR2 SQIVND (reference sequence). The CDR3 length is 13 residues.

V is TRBV4-3 and J is TRBJ1-2; 8 positions agree with TRBD1. J lost 2 bases, V lost 5 bases, and 7 bases had no gene match. CDR3 length equals 15 residues. Germline assignment: CDR1 LGHNA and CDR2 YSLEER. The CDR3 sequence is CASSATGVENYGYTF. The CDR3 region has the DNA TGCGCCAGCAGCGCGACAGGGGTGGAGAACTATGGCTACACCTTC.

The chain employs TRBV5-6 and TRBJ1-5, with 7 bases matching TRBD1. Germline V lookup: CDR1 SGHDT, CDR2 YYEEEE. V trimming: 4 bases; J trimming: 6 bases; junction bases outside the gene matches: 7. The CDR3 extends over 14 amino acids. The CDR3 sequence is CASSGRQGGQPQHF. CDR3 coding DNA: TGTGCCAGCAGCGGCCGACAGGGCGGTCAGCCCCAGCATTTT.

The genes are TRBV13 and TRBJ1-1; D is unclear. V lost 1 base and J 4 bases, leaving 13 bases between the germline ends. The CDR3 is 15 residues long. Germline V gene data show CDR1 as PRHDT and CDR2 as FYEKMQ (reference sequence). The CDR3 DNA reads as TGTGCCAGCAGCTTAGAGCGGCGGGTGATCACTGAAGCTTTCTTT. It codes for CASSLERRVITEAFF.

This chain uses TRBV11-2 with TRBJ2-3, with a tentative D call TRBD2 (6 bases). The CDR3 contains 15 residues. The germline V gene has CDR1 SGHAT and CDR2 FQNNGV. V lost 6 bases to trimming and J lost 1 base, with 14 bases between them. CDR3 sequence reads: CASRPGLVGTDTQYF. CDR3 nucleotides: TGTGCCAGCAGACCGGGACTTGTGGGCACAGATACGCAGTATTTT. Supplemented by reference TRBV11-2 and TRBJ2-3, the full variable domain reads EAGVAQSPRYKIIEKRQSVAFWCNPISGHATLYWYQQILGQGPKLLIQFQNNGVVDDSQLPKDRFSAERLKGVDSTLKIQPAKLEDSAVYLCASRPGLVGTDTQYFGPGTRLTVL.

The rearrangement links TRBV29-1 to TRBJ2-5; D remains unclear. The V gene's germline CDR1 is SQVTM and CDR2 ANQGSEA. V lost 3 bases, J lost 5 bases, and 13 bases lay in between. This CDR3 contains 13 residues. The CDR3 region has the DNA TGCAGCGTTGACTTGGGCCAATTGGAGACCCAGTACTTC. Translation gives CSVDLGQLETQYF.

The chain recombines TRBV14 with TRBJ1-3, with TRBD1 identical over 9 bases. The V segment lost 1 base and the J segment 7 bases; nucleotides outside the gene matches: 5. The CDR3 runs to 15 residues. Per the germline V gene, CDR1 is SGHDN and CDR2 is FVKESK. The CDR3 protein is CASSQGTGGRNTIYF. CDR3 coding DNA: TGTGCCAGCAGCCAAGGTACAGGGGGCCGGAACACCATATATTTT.

The chain links TRBV18 to TRBJ1-1, with D perhaps matching TRBD1 (6 bases). The V end lost 1 base, the J end lost 0 bases, and 21 bases lay between the germline ends. The germline gives CDR1 KGHSH, CDR2 LQKENI. The CDR3 sequence is 19 residues long. The CDR3 DNA follows: TGTGCCAGCTCACCACTCTTAAGACGAACGGGGACACTGAACACTGAAGCTTTCTTT. Its protein is CASSPLLRRTGTLNTEAFF.

The J gene is TRBJ2-1, the V gene TRBV11-2, with D perhaps matching TRBD2 (5 bases). CDR1 SGHAT and CDR2 FQNNGV come from the germline V gene. Trimming left V 5 bases short and J 4 bases short, with 21 bases between. The CDR3 is 17 residues long. The CDR3 DNA sequence: TGTGCCAGCAGCGAGTTCCGGGCCTCCGGCGGGTACAATGAGCAGTTCTTC. Its protein product is CASSEFRASGGYNEQFF.